These T cell receptor beta chains were read from a single sample in a study of blood T cell repertoires in COVID-19. Clones were read by immunoSEQ multiplex PCR, and TCRdb kept only the in-frame ones, dropping some. The table records around 270,000 clones, about 88% of them present only once. Input material: peripheral blood. These receptors all stem from an older woman with COVID-19, enrolled during active disease. Each CDR3 is given with its conserved first and last residue.

TRBV24-1 | CATSGPVETQYF
TRBV24-1 | CATSPISPGVGGTDTQYF
TRBV7-3 | CASSRGTRTEAFF
TRBV6-2/TRBV6-3 | CASTPWTGLNQPQHF
TRBV15 | CATSRDLNGVVAAFF
TRBV7-8 | CASSLGERDNEQFF
TRBV15 | CATSREGQGTGNTIYF
TRBV4-3 | CASSRGTSDFNEQFF
TRBV4-1 | CASSQTANSNQPQHF
TRBV19 | CARFTGEWYDGYTF
TRBV6-5 | CASILQGAGEQYF
TRBV5-1 | CASSLEAGVGTDTQYF
TRBV6-6 | CASSYSENYGYTF
TRBV7-9 | CASSFSGKETQYF
TRBV29-1 | CSVVVRTYEQYF
TRBV7-2 | CASSLDPTGAQYF
TRBV5-6 | CASSSTGVRRQNNEKLFF
TRBV5-5 | CASSLGITGGEAFF
TRBV21-1 | CASSKGTGRRGDEKLFF
TRBV27 | CASGVGEWEQYF
TRBV28 | CASSSPGLPGYGYTF
TRBV6-1 | CASSEAWGEGVYEQYF
TRBV9 | CASSVASGFSPNYGYTF
TRBV12-3/TRBV12-4 | CASHRGPDYGYTF
TRBV27 | CASSLFLGTGLLF
TRBV15 | CATSKQQNQPQHF
TRBV12-2 | CASRQPTGDNYGYTF
TRBV4-2 | CASSPPPTNQPQHF
TRBV4-1 | CASSQDIGQGGYEQYF
TRBV18 | CASSQDTSSYNSPLHF
TRBV27 | CASVDRDSPLHF
TRBV2 | CACRPGTGMANEKLFF
TRBV6-5 | CASRVVHSSNQPQHF
TRBV11-3 | CASSSSGRETQYF
TRBV9 | CASSVPNRGLHTYEQYF
TRBV7-9 | CASSLAATGPYEQYF
TRBV9 | CASSVVAGSTGELFF
TRBV2 | CASMEDRAQETQYF
TRBV28 | CASSLRRWYEETQYF
TRBV7-8 | CASSPMTGGPLYGYTF
TRBV28 | CASSAVAAPSYNEQFF
TRBV28 | CASRRLNNEQFF
TRBV5-8 | CASRFKSSGNTIYF
TRBV11-2 | CASSLENYGRGPGEQYF
TRBV5-6 | CASSFWGSTEAFF
TRBV11-2 | CASSLDRGDQPQHF
TRBV5-4 | CASSPGQGFTEAFF
TRBV7-9 | CASSPPGRGSTDTQYF
TRBV14 | CASSQGLPTDTQYF
TRBV6-6 | CASLTGGNQPQHF
TRBV20-1 | CSVRLSYEQYF
TRBV4-2 | CASSQPGLASSTDTQYF
TRBV19 | CASSTGTVYRGYTF
TRBV2 | CASSAGGTYGYTF
TRBV18 | CASSPTGNSGNTIYF
TRBV30 | CACGTPNQPQHF
TRBV28 | CASSLREDTGELFF
TRBV6-5 | CASISWGGTGELFF
TRBV12-3/TRBV12-4 | CATDRAGNTIYF